Each of the 15 T cell receptor beta chains below was sequenced from the same sample in a study of T cells after yellow fever vaccination. MiXCR, run by TCRdb on the 5' RACE reads, gives a single entry per CDR3 protein. The table includes roughly 400,000 distinct CDR3 sequences, under 20% detected once. Sequencing used PBMCs, obtained before the yellow fever booster vaccination. These receptors all come from a man between 18 and 29 years old who received the YFV17D yellow fever vaccine.

This clonotype appeared many times. V gene TRBV6-2 or TRBV6-3 combines with J gene TRBJ2-7; a possible D gene is TRBD2 (6 bases). The CDR3 has 15 residues. V shed 4 bases and J shed 2 bases, with 15 bases lying between them. CDR1 is MNHEY, CDR2 SVGEGT, per germline. The CDR3 loop is CASSSLAVTAYEQYV. CDR3 nucleotides: TGTGCCAGCAGTTCCTTAGCGGTAACCGCCTACGAGCAGTACGTC.

This clonotype has only a few counts. The chain employs TRBV4-2 and TRBJ2-1; 8 bases map to TRBD2. CDR3 size: 13 residues. The ends lost 1 base at V and 10 bases at J; junction bases unmatched: 3. CDR1 LGHNA and CDR2 YNFKEQ come from the germline V gene. CDR3 sequence (DNA): TGTGCCAGCAGCCAAGCCACGGGGGGGGAGCAGTTCTTC. Translation gives CASSQATGGEQFF.

The rearrangement uses TRBV5-1 and TRBJ1-1; the D is unclear. Trimming cost V 4 bases and J 5 bases, with 15 bases left between them. The germline CDR1 and CDR2 sequences are SGHRS and YFSETQ. The CDR3 is made up of 14 amino acids. CDR3 sequence: CASSPGWTETEAFF. The CDR3, as DNA: TGCGCCAGCAGCCCGGGGTGGACGGAGACTGAAGCTTTCTTT.

This clonotype was counted a few times. The V gene is TRBV5-1, the J gene TRBJ2-1; 7 bases line up with TRBD2. This CDR3 is 16 amino acids long. Germline loops: CDR1 SGHRS, CDR2 YFSETQ. The J segment lost 4 bases and the V segment lost 2 bases, leaving 9 bases of the junction unmatched. The CDR3 DNA reads as TGCGCCAGCAGCTTCCTGGGAGGGACCACTTACAATGAGCAGTTCTTC. Translating it yields CASSFLGGTTYNEQFF. Supplemented by reference TRBV5-1 and TRBJ2-1, the full variable domain reads KAGVTQTPRYLIKTRGQQVTLSCSPISGHRSVSWYQQTPGQGLQFLFEYFSETQRNKGNFPGRFSGRQFSNSRSEMNVSTLELGDSALYLCASSFLGGTTYNEQFFGPGTRLTVL.

This chain connects TRBV7-2 to TRBJ2-3, with 7 bases matching TRBD2. Per germline, CDR1 SGHTA and CDR2 FQGNSA. This CDR3 region has 17 residues. J gave up 2 bases and V 1 base, and 9 bases lay outside the gene matches. CDR3 sequence (DNA): TGTGCCAGCAGCTTAGTAGATGAACTAGCGAACACAGATACGCAGTATTTT. Translation gives CASSLVDELANTDTQYF. Filled out from reference TRBV7-2 and TRBJ2-3, the complete variable domain reads GAGVSQSPSNKVTEKGKDVELRCDPISGHTALYWYRQSLGQGLEFLIYFQGNSAPDKSGLPSDRFSAERTGGSVSTLTIQRTQQEDSAVYLCASSLVDELANTDTQYFGPGTRLTVL.

The genes are TRBV20-1 and TRBJ1-1; D is unresolved. The CDR3 is made up of 14 amino acids. With 3 bases removed from V and 0 bases from J, the gap between germline ends came to 11 bases. The germline CDR1 and CDR2 sequences are DFQATT and SNEGSKA (reference sequence). CDR3 region: CSASSPPLNTEAFF. CDR3 nucleotide sequence: TGCAGTGCTAGCTCCCCACCTTTGAACACTGAAGCTTTCTTT.

The rearrangement uses TRBV20-1 and TRBJ2-3; 8 bases are a match to TRBD1. The germline V gene has CDR1 DFQATT and CDR2 SNEGSKA (reference sequence). The CDR3 runs 12 residues. With 5 bases clipped from V and 6 bases from J, the junction kept 4 bases outside the gene matches. CDR3 DNA: TGCAGTGCTGGACAGGGCGCCGATACGCAGTATTTT. Protein product: CSAGQGADTQYF.

V and J are TRBV20-1 and TRBJ2-2; no clear D. The germline gives CDR1 DFQATT, CDR2 SNEGSKA (reference sequence). This CDR3 is built from 12 residues. V was shortened by 3 bases and J by 2 bases, with 4 bases between the two germline ends. CDR3 bases: TGCAGTGCTAGCACCAACACCGGGGAGCTGTTTTTT. Encoded protein: CSASTNTGELFF.

This clonotype turned up a few times. The J gene is TRBJ2-2, the V gene TRBV7-8; TRBD2 aligns across 7 bases. The ends lost 0 bases at V and 7 bases at J; junction bases unmatched: 2. The CDR3 loop spans 14 amino acids. Per germline, CDR1 SGHVS and CDR2 FQNEAQ. This CDR3 reads CASSLAGGVGELFF. CDR3 coding DNA: TGTGCCAGCAGCTTAGCGGGGGGGGTCGGGGAGCTGTTTTTT.

The chain couples TRBV10-3 to TRBJ1-1, with D possibly matching TRBD1 (5 bases). Germline V gives CDR1 ENHRY, CDR2 SYGVKD. The CDR3 is 13 amino acids. Trimming cost V 6 bases and J 10 bases, with 18 bases left between them. Here the CDR3 reads CAISPLPTERAFF. Written as DNA, the CDR3 is TGTGCCATCAGCCCCCTCCCGACAGAGCGAGCTTTCTTT.

V gene TRBV3-1 combines with J gene TRBJ2-1, with TRBD2 matching over 13 bases. The CDR3 is 19 amino acids. Germline trimming cut 4 bases from V and 1 base from J; bases unmatched to any gene: 10. Germline lookup yields CDR1 LGHDT and CDR2 YNNKEL (reference sequence). CDR3 bases: TGTGCCAGCAGCCCGAGGCGGACTAGCGGGGGCTGGTCCTACAATGAGCAGTTCTTC. The encoded protein is CASSPRRTSGGWSYNEQFF.

This clonotype turned up a few times. The chain has TRBV7-9 and TRBJ1-6; 7 bases are a match to TRBD1. The CDR3 sequence is 15 residues long. CDR1 is SEHNR and CDR2 is FQNEAQ in the germline V gene (reference sequence). Trimming removed 5 bases from V and 5 bases from J; junction bases left unmatched: 6. The CDR3 region has the DNA TGTGCCAGCAGCGATTGGGACAGAAATAATTCACCCCTCCACTTT. Protein product: CASSDWDRNNSPLHF. The full variable domain, rest sourced from reference TRBV7-9 and TRBJ1-6, is DTGVSQNPRHKITKRGQNVTFRCDPISEHNRLYWYRQTLGQGPEFLTYFQNEAQLEKSRLLSDRFSAERPKGSFSTLEIQRTEQGDSAMYLCASSDWDRNNSPLHFGNGTRLTVT.

The chain recombines TRBV2 with TRBJ2-3; D remains ambiguous. Trimming took 0 bases from V and 6 from J, leaving 10 bases between them. This CDR3 contains 14 residues. CDR1 and CDR2 from the germline V gene are SNHLY and FYNNEI. CDR3 in DNA: TGTGCCAGCAGTGAAGCGCCGATCCGGGATACGCAGTATTTT. It codes for CASSEAPIRDTQYF.

The chain recombines TRBV11-3 with TRBJ2-2; TRBD1 matches 8 bases. The germline gives CDR1 SGHNT, CDR2 YENEEA. This CDR3 has 15 amino acids. Losses at the gene ends were 4 bases for V and 6 bases for J; bases not matched to a gene: 7. The CDR3 DNA follows: TGTGCCAGCAGCTGGACAGGGCTTAGGTCCGGGGAGCTGTTTTTT. Residues: CASSWTGLRSGELFF.

The chain has TRBV7-2 and TRBJ2-5; 11 bases map to TRBD2. Germline loops: CDR1 SGHTA, CDR2 FQGNSA. V was pared by 5 bases and J by 10 bases, with 18 bases of the junction left unmatched. The CDR3 covers 17 residues. The CDR3 is CASSTATLAGGPRDQYF. In nucleotides, the CDR3 is TGTGCCAGCAGCACGGCCACCCTAGCGGGGGGCCCCCGGGACCAGTACTTC.